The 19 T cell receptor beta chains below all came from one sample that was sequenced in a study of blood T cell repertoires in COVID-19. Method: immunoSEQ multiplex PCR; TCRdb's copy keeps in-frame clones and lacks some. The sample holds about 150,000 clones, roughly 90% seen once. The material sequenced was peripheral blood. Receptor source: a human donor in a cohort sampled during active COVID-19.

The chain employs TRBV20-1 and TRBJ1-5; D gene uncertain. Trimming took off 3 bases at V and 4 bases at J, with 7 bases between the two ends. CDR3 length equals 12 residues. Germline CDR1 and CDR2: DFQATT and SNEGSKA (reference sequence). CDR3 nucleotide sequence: TGCAGTGCTAGTGCGGGGAATCAGCCCCAGCATTTT. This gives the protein CSASAGNQPQHF.

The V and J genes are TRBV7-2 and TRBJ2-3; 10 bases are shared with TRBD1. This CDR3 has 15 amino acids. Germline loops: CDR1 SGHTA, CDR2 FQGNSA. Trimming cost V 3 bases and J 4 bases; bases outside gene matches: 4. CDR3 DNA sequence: TGTGCCAGCAGCTTCCGGGACAGGGGTTCAGATACGCAGTATTTT. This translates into CASSFRDRGSDTQYF.

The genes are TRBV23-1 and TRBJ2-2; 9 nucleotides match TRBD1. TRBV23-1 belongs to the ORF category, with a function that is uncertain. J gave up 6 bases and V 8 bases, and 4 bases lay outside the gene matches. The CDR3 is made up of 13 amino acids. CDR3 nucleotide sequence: TGCGCCAGCCGACAGGGGGATGCCGGGGAGCTGTTTTTT. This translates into CASRQGDAGELFF.

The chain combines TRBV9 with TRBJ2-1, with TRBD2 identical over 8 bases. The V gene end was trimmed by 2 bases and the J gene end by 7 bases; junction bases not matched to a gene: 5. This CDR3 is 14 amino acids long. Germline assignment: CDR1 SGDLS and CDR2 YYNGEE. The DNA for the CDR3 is TGTGCCAGCAGCGTTAGCGGGGCGGGGAATGAGCAGTTCTTC. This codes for CASSVSGAGNEQFF.

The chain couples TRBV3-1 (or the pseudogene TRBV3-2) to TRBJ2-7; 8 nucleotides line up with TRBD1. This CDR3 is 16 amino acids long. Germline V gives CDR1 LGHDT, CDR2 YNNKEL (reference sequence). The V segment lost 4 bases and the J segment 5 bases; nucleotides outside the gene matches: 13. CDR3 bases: TGTGCCAGCAGCCGCCTGGACAGGGCCTTAGTTCACGAGCAGTACTTC. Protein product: CASSRLDRALVHEQYF.

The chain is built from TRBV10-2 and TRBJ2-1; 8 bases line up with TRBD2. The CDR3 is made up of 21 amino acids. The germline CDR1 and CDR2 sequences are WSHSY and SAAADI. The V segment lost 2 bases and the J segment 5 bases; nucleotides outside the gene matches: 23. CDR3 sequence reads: CASSETRTSWYREHTNNEQFF. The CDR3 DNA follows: TGCGCCAGCAGTGAGACGCGGACTAGCTGGTACAGGGAACACACGAACAATGAGCAGTTCTTC.

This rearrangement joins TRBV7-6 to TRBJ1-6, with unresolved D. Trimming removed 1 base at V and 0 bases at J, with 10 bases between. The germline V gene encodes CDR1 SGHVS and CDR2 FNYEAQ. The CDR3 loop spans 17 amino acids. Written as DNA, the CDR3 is TGTGCCAGCAGCTTAGAGCCGGAGAGCTCCTATAATTCACCCCTCCACTTT. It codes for CASSLEPESSYNSPLHF.

In DNA, the CDR3 is TGTGCCAGCAGCTTAGTTACGGGGGAAAAACTGTTTTTT. This codes for CASSLVTGEKLFF. V usage is TRBV7-9 and J usage is TRBJ1-4; D is unresolved. CDR1 is SEHNR, CDR2 FQNEAQ, per germline (reference sequence). This CDR3 is built from 13 residues. The germline V and J ends were trimmed by 1 base and 8 bases, with 8 bases remaining between them.

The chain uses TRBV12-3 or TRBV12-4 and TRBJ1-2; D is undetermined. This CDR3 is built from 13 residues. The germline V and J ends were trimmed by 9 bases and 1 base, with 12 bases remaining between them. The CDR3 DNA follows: TGTGCCAGTAATTCGGAGGGTAACTATGGCTACACCTTC. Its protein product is CASNSEGNYGYTF.

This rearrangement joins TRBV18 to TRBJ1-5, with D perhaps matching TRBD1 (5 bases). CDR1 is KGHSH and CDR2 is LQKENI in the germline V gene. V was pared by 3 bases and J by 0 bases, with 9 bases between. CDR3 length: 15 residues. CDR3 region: CASSPVGGSNQPQHF. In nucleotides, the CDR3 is TGTGCCAGCTCACCGGTCGGGGGTAGCAATCAGCCCCAGCATTTT.

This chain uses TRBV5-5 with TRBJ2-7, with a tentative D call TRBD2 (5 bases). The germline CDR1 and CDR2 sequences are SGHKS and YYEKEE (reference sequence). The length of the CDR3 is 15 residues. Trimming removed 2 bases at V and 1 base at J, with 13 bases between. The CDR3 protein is CASSLGSGPSYEQYF. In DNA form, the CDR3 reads TGTGCCAGCAGCTTAGGCAGCGGACCATCCTACGAGCAGTACTTC.

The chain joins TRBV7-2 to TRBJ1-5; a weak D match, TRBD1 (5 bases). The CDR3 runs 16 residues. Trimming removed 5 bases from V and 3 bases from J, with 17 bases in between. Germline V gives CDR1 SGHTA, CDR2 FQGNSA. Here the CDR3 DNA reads TGTGCCAGCAGCCCCCGCGGGGCCACCCCCAATCAGCCCCAGCATTTT. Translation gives CASSPRGATPNQPQHF.

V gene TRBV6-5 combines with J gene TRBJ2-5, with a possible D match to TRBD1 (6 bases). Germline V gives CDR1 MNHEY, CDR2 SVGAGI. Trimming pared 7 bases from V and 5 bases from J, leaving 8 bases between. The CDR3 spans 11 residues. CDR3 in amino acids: CASKRGETQYF. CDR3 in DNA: TGTGCCAGCAAAAGGGGGGAGACCCAGTACTTC.

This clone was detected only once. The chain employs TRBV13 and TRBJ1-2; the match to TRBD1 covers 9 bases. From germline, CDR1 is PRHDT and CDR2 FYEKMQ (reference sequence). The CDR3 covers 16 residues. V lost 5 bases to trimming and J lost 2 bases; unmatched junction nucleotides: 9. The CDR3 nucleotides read TGTGCCAGCAGCATACCGGGACAGGGCTCGAACTATGGCTACACCTTC. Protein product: CASSIPGQGSNYGYTF.

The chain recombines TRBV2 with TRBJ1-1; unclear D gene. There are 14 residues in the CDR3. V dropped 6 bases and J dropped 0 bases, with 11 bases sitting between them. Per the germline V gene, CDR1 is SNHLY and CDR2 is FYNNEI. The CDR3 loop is CASRSRVLNTEAFF. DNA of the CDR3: TGTGCCAGCAGGTCCCGGGTCCTGAACACTGAAGCTTTCTTT.

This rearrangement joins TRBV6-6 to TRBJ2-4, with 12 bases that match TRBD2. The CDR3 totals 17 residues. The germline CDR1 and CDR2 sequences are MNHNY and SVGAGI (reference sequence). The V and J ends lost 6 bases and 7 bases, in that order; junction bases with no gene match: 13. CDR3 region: CASRRTLASGGVNIQYF. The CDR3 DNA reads TGTGCCAGCAGGCGAACCTTGGCTAGCGGGGGGGTTAACATTCAGTACTTC.

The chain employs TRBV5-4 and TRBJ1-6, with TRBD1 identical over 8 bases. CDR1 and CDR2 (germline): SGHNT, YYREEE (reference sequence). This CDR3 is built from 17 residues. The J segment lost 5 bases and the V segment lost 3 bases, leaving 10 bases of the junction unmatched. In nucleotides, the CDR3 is TGTGCCAGCAGCTGGGGGACAGGACGCCTTAATAATTCACCCCTCCACTTT. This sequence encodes CASSWGTGRLNNSPLHF.

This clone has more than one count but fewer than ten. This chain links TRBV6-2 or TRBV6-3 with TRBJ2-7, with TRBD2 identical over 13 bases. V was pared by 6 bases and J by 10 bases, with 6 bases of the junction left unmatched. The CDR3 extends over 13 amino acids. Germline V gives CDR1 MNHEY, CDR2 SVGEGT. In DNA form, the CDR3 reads TGTGCCAGCAGCAGGGGACTAGCGGGACCTCAGTACTTC. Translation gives CASSRGLAGPQYF.

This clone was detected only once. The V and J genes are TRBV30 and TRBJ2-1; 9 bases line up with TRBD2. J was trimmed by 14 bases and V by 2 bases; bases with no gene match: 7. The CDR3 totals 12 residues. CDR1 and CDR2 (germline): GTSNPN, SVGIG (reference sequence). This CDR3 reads CAWSRRGGLKFF. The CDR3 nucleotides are TGTGCCTGGAGTCGGCGGGGGGGCCTTAAGTTCTTC.